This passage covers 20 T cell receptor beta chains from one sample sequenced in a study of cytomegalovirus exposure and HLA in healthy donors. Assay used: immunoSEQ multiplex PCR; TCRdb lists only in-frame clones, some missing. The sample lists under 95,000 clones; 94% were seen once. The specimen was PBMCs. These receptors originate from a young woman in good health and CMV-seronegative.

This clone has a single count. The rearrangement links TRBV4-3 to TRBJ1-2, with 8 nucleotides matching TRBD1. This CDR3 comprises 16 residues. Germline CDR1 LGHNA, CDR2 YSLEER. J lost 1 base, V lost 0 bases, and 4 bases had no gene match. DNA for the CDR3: TGCGCCAGCAGCCAAGATGCAGGGGGCGTTAACTATGGCTACACCTTC. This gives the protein CASSQDAGGVNYGYTF.

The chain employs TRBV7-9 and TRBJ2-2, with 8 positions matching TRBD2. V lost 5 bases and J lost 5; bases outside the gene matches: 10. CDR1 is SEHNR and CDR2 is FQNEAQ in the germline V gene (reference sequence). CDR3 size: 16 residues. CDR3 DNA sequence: TGTGCCAGCAGCCGAGTGGCGGGAGGCGAGACCGGGGAGCTGTTTTTT. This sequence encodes CASSRVAGGETGELFF. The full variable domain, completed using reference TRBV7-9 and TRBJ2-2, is DTGVSQNPRHKITKRGQNVTFRCDPISEHNRLYWYRQTLGQGPEFLTYFQNEAQLEKSRLLSDRFSAERPKGSFSTLEIQRTEQGDSAMYLCASSRVAGGETGELFFGEGSRLTVL.

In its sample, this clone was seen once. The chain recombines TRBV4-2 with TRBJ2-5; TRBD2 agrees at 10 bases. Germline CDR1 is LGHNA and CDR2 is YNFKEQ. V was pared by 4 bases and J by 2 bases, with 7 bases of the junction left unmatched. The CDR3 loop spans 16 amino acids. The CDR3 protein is CASSLIAGGPQETQYF. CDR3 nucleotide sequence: TGTGCCAGCAGCCTAATAGCGGGAGGCCCTCAAGAGACCCAGTACTTC.

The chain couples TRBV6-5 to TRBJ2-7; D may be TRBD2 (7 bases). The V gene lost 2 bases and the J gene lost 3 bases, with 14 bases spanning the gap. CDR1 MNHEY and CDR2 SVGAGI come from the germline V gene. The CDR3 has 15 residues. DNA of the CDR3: TGTGCCAGCAGTTACCGCGGGGGCATATACTACGAGCAGTACTTC. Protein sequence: CASSYRGGIYYEQYF.

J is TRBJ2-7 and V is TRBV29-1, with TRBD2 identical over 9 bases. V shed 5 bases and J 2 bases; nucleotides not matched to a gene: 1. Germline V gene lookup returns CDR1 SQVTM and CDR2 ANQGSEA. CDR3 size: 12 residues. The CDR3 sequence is CSVKRGAYEQYF. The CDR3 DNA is TGCAGCGTTAAGCGGGGGGCCTACGAGCAGTACTTC.

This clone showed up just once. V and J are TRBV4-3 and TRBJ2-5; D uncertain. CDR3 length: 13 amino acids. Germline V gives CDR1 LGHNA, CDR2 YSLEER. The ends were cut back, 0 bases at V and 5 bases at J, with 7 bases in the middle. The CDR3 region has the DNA TGCGCCAGCAGCCAAGAGGTCCGGGAGACCCAGTACTTC. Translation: CASSQEVRETQYF.

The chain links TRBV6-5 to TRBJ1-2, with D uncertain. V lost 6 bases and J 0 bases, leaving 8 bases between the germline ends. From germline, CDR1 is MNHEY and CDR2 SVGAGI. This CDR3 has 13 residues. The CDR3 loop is CASRLSANYGYTF. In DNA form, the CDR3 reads TGTGCCAGCAGATTAAGCGCTAACTATGGCTACACCTTC.

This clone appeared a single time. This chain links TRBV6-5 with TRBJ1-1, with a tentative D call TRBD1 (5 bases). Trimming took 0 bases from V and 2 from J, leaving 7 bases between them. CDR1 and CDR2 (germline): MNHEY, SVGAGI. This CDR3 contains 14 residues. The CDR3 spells CASSYSGANTEAFF. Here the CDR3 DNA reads TGTGCCAGCAGTTACTCTGGGGCAAACACTGAAGCTTTCTTT.

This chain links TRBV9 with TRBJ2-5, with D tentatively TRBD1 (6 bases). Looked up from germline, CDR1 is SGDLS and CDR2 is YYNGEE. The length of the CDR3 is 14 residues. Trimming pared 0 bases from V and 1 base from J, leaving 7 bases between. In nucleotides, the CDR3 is TGTGCCAGCAGCGTAGGGACAGTCCAAGAGACCCAGTACTTC. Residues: CASSVGTVQETQYF.

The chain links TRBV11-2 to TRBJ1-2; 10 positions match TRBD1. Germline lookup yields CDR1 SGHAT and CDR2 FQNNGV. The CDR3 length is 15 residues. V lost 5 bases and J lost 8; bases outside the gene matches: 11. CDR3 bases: TGTGCCAGCAGCCCAACAGACAGGGGGCGCGGAGGCTACACCTTC. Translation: CASSPTDRGRGGYTF.

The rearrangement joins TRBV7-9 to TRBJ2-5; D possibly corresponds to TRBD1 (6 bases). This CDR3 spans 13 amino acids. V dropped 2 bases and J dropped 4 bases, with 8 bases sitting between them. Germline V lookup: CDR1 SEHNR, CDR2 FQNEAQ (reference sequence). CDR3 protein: CASSLRGGETQYF. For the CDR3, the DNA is TGTGCCAGCAGCTTAAGAGGGGGAGAGACCCAGTACTTC. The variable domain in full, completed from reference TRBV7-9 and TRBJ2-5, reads DTGVSQNPRHKITKRGQNVTFRCDPISEHNRLYWYRQTLGQGPEFLTYFQNEAQLEKSRLLSDRFSAERPKGSFSTLEIQRTEQGDSAMYLCASSLRGGETQYFGPGTRLLVL.

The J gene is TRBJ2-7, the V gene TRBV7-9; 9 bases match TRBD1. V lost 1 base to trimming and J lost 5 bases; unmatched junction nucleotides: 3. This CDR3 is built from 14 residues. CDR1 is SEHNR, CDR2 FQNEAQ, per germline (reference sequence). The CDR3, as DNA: TGTGCCAGCAGCTTAGGGACAGGGGAGAACGAGCAGTACTTC. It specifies CASSLGTGENEQYF.

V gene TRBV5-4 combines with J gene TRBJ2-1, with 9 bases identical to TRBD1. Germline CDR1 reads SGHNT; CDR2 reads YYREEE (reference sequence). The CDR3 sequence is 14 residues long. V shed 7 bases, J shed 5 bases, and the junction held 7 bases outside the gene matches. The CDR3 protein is CASQTGGQHNEQFF. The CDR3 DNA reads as TGTGCCAGCCAGACAGGGGGACAACACAATGAGCAGTTCTTC.

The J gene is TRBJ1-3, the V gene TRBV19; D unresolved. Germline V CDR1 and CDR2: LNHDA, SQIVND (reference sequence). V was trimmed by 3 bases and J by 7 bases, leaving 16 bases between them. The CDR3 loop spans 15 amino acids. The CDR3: CASSMGGFAWNTIYF. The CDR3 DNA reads TGTGCCAGTAGTATGGGAGGATTCGCCTGGAACACCATATATTTT.

For the CDR3, the DNA is TGCAGCGTTGTATTGGGGACAGGCAGCTCCCTCTACGAGCAGTACTTC. Amino acid sequence: CSVVLGTGSSLYEQYF. J is TRBJ2-7 and V is TRBV29-1; 8 bases are shared with TRBD1. Germline V lookup: CDR1 SQVTM, CDR2 ANQGSEA. This CDR3 region has 16 residues. Trimming removed 4 bases from V and 3 bases from J; junction bases left unmatched: 14.

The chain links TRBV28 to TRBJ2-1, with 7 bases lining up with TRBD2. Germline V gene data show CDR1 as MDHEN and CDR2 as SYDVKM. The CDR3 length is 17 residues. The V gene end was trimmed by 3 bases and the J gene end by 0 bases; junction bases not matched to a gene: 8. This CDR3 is CASSFSSGTSSYNEQFF. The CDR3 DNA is TGTGCCAGCAGTTTCTCGAGCGGGACGAGCTCCTACAATGAGCAGTTCTTC.

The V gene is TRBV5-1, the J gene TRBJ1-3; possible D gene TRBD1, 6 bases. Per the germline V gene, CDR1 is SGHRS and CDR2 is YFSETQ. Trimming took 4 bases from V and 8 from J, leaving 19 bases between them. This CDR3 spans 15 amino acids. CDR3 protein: CASSQQDSRQDTIYF. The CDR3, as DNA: TGCGCCAGCAGCCAACAGGACAGCCGCCAGGACACCATATATTTT.

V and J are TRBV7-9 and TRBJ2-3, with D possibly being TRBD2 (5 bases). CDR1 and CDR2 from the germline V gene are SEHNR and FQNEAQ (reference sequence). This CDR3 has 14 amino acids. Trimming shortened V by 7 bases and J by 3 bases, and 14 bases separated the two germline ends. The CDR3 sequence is CASTSGWGTDTQYF. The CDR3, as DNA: TGTGCCAGCACCTCGGGGTGGGGAACAGATACGCAGTATTTT.

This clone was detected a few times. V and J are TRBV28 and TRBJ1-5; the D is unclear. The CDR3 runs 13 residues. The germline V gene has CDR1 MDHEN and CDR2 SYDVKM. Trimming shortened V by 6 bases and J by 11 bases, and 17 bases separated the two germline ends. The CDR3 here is CASRALEPQTQHF. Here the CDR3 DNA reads TGTGCCAGCAGGGCGCTAGAACCCCAAACCCAGCATTTT.

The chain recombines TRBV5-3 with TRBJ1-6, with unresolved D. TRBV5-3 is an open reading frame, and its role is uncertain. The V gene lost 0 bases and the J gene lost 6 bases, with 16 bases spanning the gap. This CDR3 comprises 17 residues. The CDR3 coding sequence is TGTGCCAGAAGCTTGGTAACGGACTTTCAGCGTAATTCACCCCTCCACTTT. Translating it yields CARSLVTDFQRNSPLHF.